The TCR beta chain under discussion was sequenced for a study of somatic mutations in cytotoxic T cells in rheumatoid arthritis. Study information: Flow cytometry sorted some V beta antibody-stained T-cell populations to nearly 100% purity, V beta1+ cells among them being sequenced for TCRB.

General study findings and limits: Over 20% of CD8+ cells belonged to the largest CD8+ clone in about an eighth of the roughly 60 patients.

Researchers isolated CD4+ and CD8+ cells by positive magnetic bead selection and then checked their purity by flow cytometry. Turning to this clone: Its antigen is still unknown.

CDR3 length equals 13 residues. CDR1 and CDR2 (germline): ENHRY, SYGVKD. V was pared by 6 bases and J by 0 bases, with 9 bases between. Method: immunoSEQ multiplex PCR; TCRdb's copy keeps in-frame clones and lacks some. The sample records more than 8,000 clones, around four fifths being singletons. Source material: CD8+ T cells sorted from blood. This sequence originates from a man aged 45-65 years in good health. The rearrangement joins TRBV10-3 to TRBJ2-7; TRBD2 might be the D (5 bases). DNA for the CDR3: TGTGCCATCAGCGGGAATCCCTCCTACGAGCAGTACTTC. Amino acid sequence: CAISGNPSYEQYF.